This TCR beta chain comes out of a study of identical twins. TCRdb passed the 5' RACE reads through MiXCR, listing each CDR3 protein once. The table records some 630,000 distinct CDR3 sequences, roughly 7.1% of them present only once. Trimming at V came to 1 base and at J to 0 bases, leaving 4 bases not matched to a gene. Germline loops: CDR1 DFQATT, CDR2 SNEGSKA (reference sequence). The CDR3 runs 15 residues. The sample was also linked to a second study, of yellow fever vaccine responses in identical twins.

The chain recombines TRBV20-1 with TRBJ2-7, with 9 bases matching TRBD2. The sequence derives from a woman between 18 and 29 years old in good health. The sequenced sample was PBMCs. The CDR3 coding sequence is TGCAGTGCTAGAGTGACTAGCGGAATCTCCTACGAGCAGTACTTC. Protein: CSARVTSGISYEQYF.